The text below deals with one T cell receptor (beta chain). This record belongs to a study of glioma-infiltrating T cells after dendritic cell vaccination. At the level of the study: Between about 2002 and 2013, patients got autologous tumor lysate-pulsed dendritic cell vaccines.

V was clipped by 4 bases and J by 7 bases; unmatched bases: 4. The germline V gene has CDR1 SGHTA and CDR2 FQGNSA. This CDR3 has 14 residues. Clones were sequenced by immunoSEQ multiplex PCR, and TCRdb holds only the in-frame ones, with some missing. The repertoire holds 40,000 or so clones, with roughly four fifths as singletons. The sequence came from a human donor with glioblastoma. The material was blood, obtained before dendritic cell vaccination. V is TRBV7-2 and J is TRBJ2-1; 10 bases match TRBD2. Here the CDR3 reads CASSSKLAGNEQFF. The DNA of the CDR3 is TGTGCCAGCAGCTCCAAACTAGCGGGGAATGAGCAGTTCTTC.